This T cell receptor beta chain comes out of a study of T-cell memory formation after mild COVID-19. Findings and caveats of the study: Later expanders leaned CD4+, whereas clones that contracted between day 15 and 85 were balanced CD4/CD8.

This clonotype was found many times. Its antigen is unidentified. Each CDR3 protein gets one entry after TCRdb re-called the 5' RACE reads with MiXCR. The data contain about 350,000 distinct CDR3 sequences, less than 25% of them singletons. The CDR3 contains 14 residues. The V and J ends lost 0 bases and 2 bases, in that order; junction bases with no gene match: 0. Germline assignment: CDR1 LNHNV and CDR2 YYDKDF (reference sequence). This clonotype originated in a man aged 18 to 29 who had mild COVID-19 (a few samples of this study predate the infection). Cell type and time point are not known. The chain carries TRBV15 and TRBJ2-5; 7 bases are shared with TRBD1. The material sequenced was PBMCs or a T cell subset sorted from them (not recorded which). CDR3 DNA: TGTGCCACCAGCAGAGACAGGGGGCAAGAGACCCAGTACTTC. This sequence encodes CATSRDRGQETQYF.